This T cell receptor beta chain was sequenced during a study of human T cells and chemical hapten exposure. At the level of the study: Weekly diphenylcyclopropenone doses were given to patients' scalps across the approximately 26-week study. The study patch tested 0.01% DPC on the upper back and read results at 6 days.

TCRdb passed the RACE reads through MiXCR, listing each CDR3 protein once. This sample has tens of thousands of distinct CDR3 sequences, with approximately 10% found just once. The CDR3 runs to 17 residues. V was clipped by 5 bases and J by 0 bases, with 19 bases between them. This clonotype occurred a few times. Time point reported: patch test 2, 6 weeks after DPC sensitization. Described treatment: therapeutic diphenylcyclopropenone sensitization with weekly scalp DPC. V is TRBV12-3 or TRBV12-4 and J is TRBJ1-1, with TRBD1 as a possible D gene (5 bases). Sequencing used whole blood, obtained in connection with sensitization to the hapten diphenylcyclopropenone (DPC). This receptor was identified in a woman aged 50 to 60 with alopecia areata. Some clones in this sample may be carry-over from other donors' samples. CDR3 region: CASSPRPGWGMNTEAFF. For the CDR3, the DNA is TGTGCCAGCAGTCCCCGACCGGGCTGGGGCATGAACACTGAAGCTTTCTTT.